This T cell receptor beta chain was found in a study of control samples from healthy donors and cancer patients. V lost 4 bases, J lost 0 bases, and 17 bases lay in between. CDR3 size: 16 residues. Germline CDR1 and CDR2: SGHRS and YFSETQ. The method was immunoSEQ multiplex PCR; TCRdb's version includes in-frame clones alone and lacks a portion of them. This sample carries some 130,000 clones, roughly nine tenths of them seen once, and the ten largest clones take roughly 10%. The chain employs TRBV5-1 and TRBJ2-7; maybe TRBD1 (6 bases). The sequenced sample was blood. This clonotype was obtained from a woman aged 25 to 39 in good health. The CDR3 nucleotides are TGCGCCAGCAGCCAATACAGGGCTTTAAGCTCCTACGAGCAGTACTTC. It translates to CASSQYRALSSYEQYF. Supplemented by reference TRBV5-1 and TRBJ2-7, the full variable domain reads KAGVTQTPRYLIKTRGQQVTLSCSPISGHRSVSWYQQTPGQGLQFLFEYFSETQRNKGNFPGRFSGRQFSNSRSEMNVSTLELGDSALYLCASSQYRALSSYEQYFGPGTRLTVT.